The next 29 T cell receptor beta chains were all read from a single sample in a study of patients and donors after allogeneic stem cell transplantation. TCRdb re-derived calls from the RT-PCR reads in MiXCR, one entry per CDR3 protein. The sample records some 87,000 distinct CDR3 sequences, around 49% being singletons. Material for sequencing was blood, either unsorted or a sorted T cell fraction (not recorded which). These receptors were collected from a human donor who was either an allogeneic HSCT recipient or a stem cell or donor lymphocyte infusion donor (not recorded which). It is not recorded whose cells these are; they may come from a transplant donor.

V and J are TRBV7-9 and TRBJ1-4, with D maybe TRBD1 (6 bases). Germline values: CDR1 SEHNR, CDR2 FQNEAQ (reference sequence). V was clipped by 5 bases and J by 9 bases, with 16 bases between them. The CDR3 has 14 residues. CDR3 sequence: CASSEDTGYKKLFF. DNA for the CDR3: TGTGCCAGCAGCGAGGATACAGGGTATAAAAAACTGTTTTTT.

This clonotype was observed a few times. The V gene is TRBV6-2 or TRBV6-3, the J gene TRBJ1-1; D unresolved. The V and J ends lost 0 bases and 3 bases respectively, with 5 bases between them. The germline CDR1 and CDR2 sequences are MNHEY and SVGEGT. This CDR3 comprises 13 residues. In DNA form, the CDR3 reads TGTGCCAGCAGTTACTCGATGGACACTGAAGCTTTCTTT. Translated: CASSYSMDTEAFF.

This clonotype has just one count. V gene TRBV20-1 combines with J gene TRBJ2-7; no clear D. The CDR3 consists of 11 residues. Germline assignment: CDR1 DFQATT and CDR2 SNEGSKA (reference sequence). Trimming stripped 6 bases from V and 2 bases from J, with 8 bases between. The CDR3: CSAAAPYEQYF. In DNA form, the CDR3 reads TGCAGTGCCGCAGCCCCCTACGAGCAGTACTTC.

In its sample, this clonotype was seen once. The genes are TRBV11-2 and TRBJ1-5, with a tentative D call TRBD1 (5 bases). V lost 0 bases and J lost 6, with 9 bases in between. Germline V gene sequence: CDR1 SGHAT, CDR2 FQNNGV. There are 14 residues in the CDR3. CDR3 loop: CASSLEGRGQPQHF. The CDR3 DNA follows: TGTGCCAGCAGCTTAGAAGGGAGGGGTCAGCCCCAGCATTTT. Filled out from reference TRBV11-2 and TRBJ1-5, the complete variable domain reads EAGVAQSPRYKIIEKRQSVAFWCNPISGHATLYWYQQILGQGPKLLIQFQNNGVVDDSQLPKDRFSAERLKGVDSTLKIQPAKLEDSAVYLCASSLEGRGQPQHFGDGTRLSIL.

This clonotype appeared a single time. V gene TRBV7-9 combines with J gene TRBJ1-1; D call uncertain. Germline V gene data show CDR1 as SEHNR and CDR2 as FQNEAQ (reference sequence). The CDR3 runs to 15 residues. Trimming took off 2 bases at V and 1 base at J, with 11 bases between the two ends. DNA for the CDR3: TGTGCCAGCAGCTTACGGGAGGGTTGGAACACTGAAGCTTTCTTT. This gives the protein CASSLREGWNTEAFF.

The rearrangement uses TRBV20-1 and TRBJ1-1; a weak D match, TRBD1 (6 bases). CDR3 size: 14 residues. In germline, CDR1 is DFQATT, CDR2 SNEGSKA (reference sequence). V dropped 2 bases and J dropped 5 bases, with 15 bases sitting between them. CDR3 sequence: CSARSWQGNTEAFF. The CDR3 nucleotides are TGCAGTGCTAGATCGTGGCAGGGGAATACTGAAGCTTTCTTT.

The chain combines TRBV7-9 with TRBJ1-4, with 7 bases fitting TRBD1. This CDR3 spans 15 amino acids. Trimming took 4 bases from V and 4 from J; bases not matched to a gene: 6. The germline CDR1 and CDR2 sequences are SEHNR and FQNEAQ (reference sequence). The CDR3 sequence is CASSSATGINEKLFF. CDR3 nucleotide sequence: TGTGCCAGCAGCTCAGCGACAGGGATTAATGAAAAACTGTTTTTT.

The chain joins TRBV12-3 or TRBV12-4 to TRBJ1-4; D is possibly TRBD1 (6 bases). V lost 3 bases, J lost 4 bases, and 12 bases lay in between. This CDR3 comprises 15 residues. CDR3 amino acids: CASSLGDMSNEKLFF. DNA for the CDR3: TGTGCCAGCAGTTTGGGGGACATGAGTAATGAAAAACTGTTTTTT.

This clonotype was seen a handful of times. The CDR3, as DNA: TGTGCCAGCAGCTTAGTCAGTCAGCCCCAGCATTTT. This gives the protein CASSLVSQPQHF. V is TRBV7-8 and J is TRBJ1-5; D is ambiguous. CDR1 and CDR2 (germline): SGHVS, FQNEAQ. V shed 1 base and J shed 6 bases, with 4 bases lying between them. This CDR3 is 12 amino acids long. Full variable domain (remainder filled in from reference TRBV7-8 and TRBJ1-5): GAGVSQSPRYKVAKRGQDVALRCDPISGHVSLFWYQQALGQGPEFLTYFQNEAQLDKSGLPSDRFFAERPEGSVSTLKIQRTQQEDSAVYLCASSLVSQPQHFGDGTRLSIL.

J is TRBJ2-5 and V is TRBV7-6, with D tentatively TRBD1 or TRBD2 (5 bases each). There are 15 residues in the CDR3. From germline, CDR1 is SGHVS and CDR2 FNYEAQ. With 3 bases removed from V and 1 base from J, the gap between germline ends came to 12 bases. The CDR3 DNA is TGTGCCAGCAGCTTGGGGCCGGGGCCCCAAGAGACCCAGTACTTC. This encodes CASSLGPGPQETQYF.

V is TRBV28 and J is TRBJ1-1, with D perhaps matching TRBD1 (5 bases). This CDR3 comprises 13 residues. V lost 3 bases, J lost 10 bases, and 15 bases lay in between. Germline V gene sequence: CDR1 MDHEN, CDR2 SYDVKM. CDR3 loop: CASSLTANGGAFF. In DNA, the CDR3 is TGTGCCAGCAGTTTGACAGCCAACGGGGGAGCTTTCTTT.

This CDR3 reads CSVAEAGGSGELFF. The CDR3 nucleotides are TGCAGCGTTGCGGAAGCGGGAGGGTCCGGGGAGCTGTTTTTT. The chain combines TRBV29-1 with TRBJ2-2; 10 nucleotides agree with TRBD2. CDR1 is SQVTM and CDR2 is ANQGSEA in the germline V gene. V lost 4 bases and J lost 6; bases outside the gene matches: 5. This CDR3 is 14 amino acids long.

CDR3 bases: TGTGCCAGCAGTTTCCAAGGACACGCCACTGAAGCTTTCTTT. This translates into CASSFQGHATEAFF. V and J are TRBV28 and TRBJ1-1; D is possibly TRBD1 (5 bases). Trimming took 3 bases from V and 4 from J, leaving 12 bases between them. Germline V gives CDR1 MDHEN, CDR2 SYDVKM. The CDR3 spans 14 residues.

The J gene is TRBJ1-5, the V gene TRBV12-3 or TRBV12-4, with D perhaps TRBD1 (6 bases). V shed 6 bases and J shed 0 bases, with 21 bases lying between them. This CDR3 has 18 residues. The CDR3 nucleotides read TGTGCCAGCAGCGCCCGGGACATTAGCGGCTATAGCAATCAGCCCCAGCATTTT. Its translation: CASSARDISGYSNQPQHF.

The rearrangement links TRBV6-2 or TRBV6-3 to TRBJ1-1; 7 bases map to TRBD1. CDR3 size: 16 residues. Germline loops: CDR1 MNHEY, CDR2 SVGEGT. V was clipped by 2 bases and J by 2 bases; unmatched bases: 8. CDR3 sequence (DNA): TGTGCCAGCAGTTACCACTCCCAGGGGGGAAACACTGAAGCTTTCTTT. Protein: CASSYHSQGGNTEAFF.

The rearrangement joins TRBV9 to TRBJ1-6; no reliable D call. From germline, CDR1 is SGDLS and CDR2 YYNGEE. Trimming took 4 bases from V and 7 from J, leaving 18 bases between them. The CDR3 sequence is 16 residues long. The CDR3 here is CASSLHGGFGNSPLHF. The CDR3 nucleotides are TGTGCCAGCAGCCTTCACGGAGGGTTTGGAAATTCACCCCTCCACTTT. Variable domain in full (rest from reference TRBV9 and TRBJ1-6): DSGVTQTPKHLITATGQRVTLRCSPRSGDLSVYWYQQSLDQGLQFLIQYYNGEERAKGNILERFSAQQFPDLHSELNLSSLELGDSALYFCASSLHGGFGNSPLHFGNGTRLTVT.

This clonotype has only one observation. The J gene is TRBJ2-3, the V gene TRBV9; D not certain. The CDR3 contains 13 residues. Between the trimmed V and J ends, which lost 4 bases and 2 bases, there was a span of 8 bases. The germline V gene has CDR1 SGDLS and CDR2 YYNGEE. The DNA for the CDR3 is TGTGCCAGCAGCACGGACCCCACAGATACGCAGTATTTT. Translated: CASSTDPTDTQYF.

This chain's CDR3 is CATSRGNNEKLFF. The DNA for the CDR3 is TGTGCCACCAGCAGAGGAAATAATGAAAAACTGTTTTTT. The J gene is TRBJ1-4, the V gene TRBV15; D not resolved. The germline CDR1 and CDR2 sequences are LNHNV and YYDKDF (reference sequence). V lost 1 base and J lost 4, with 4 bases in between. This CDR3 comprises 13 residues.

The chain links TRBV24-1 to TRBJ2-1, with D perhaps assigned TRBD1 or TRBD2 (5 bases each). V shed 9 bases and J shed 1 base, with 9 bases lying between them. The germline V gene encodes CDR1 KGHDR and CDR2 SFDVKD. This CDR3 comprises 13 residues. The CDR3 nucleotides are TGTGCCACCCTGAGGGGTTCCTACAATGAGCAGTTCTTC. Encoded protein: CATLRGSYNEQFF.

This clonotype was detected a few times. The V and J genes are TRBV6-2 or TRBV6-3 and TRBJ1-5; D is possibly TRBD1 (5 bases). Germline assignment: CDR1 MNHEY and CDR2 SVGEGT. Trimming took 4 bases from V and 0 from J, leaving 16 bases between them. This CDR3 is built from 17 residues. The CDR3 loop reads CASSSDRIVYSNQPQHF. In DNA, the CDR3 is TGTGCCAGCAGTTCCGACAGAATCGTTTATAGCAATCAGCCCCAGCATTTT.

The rearrangement joins TRBV7-2 to TRBJ2-3; the D gene is possibly TRBD2 (5 bases). This CDR3 has 17 amino acids. Germline CDR1 SGHTA, CDR2 FQGNSA. The V end lost 5 bases, the J end lost 2 bases, and 20 bases lay between the germline ends. The DNA for the CDR3 is TGTGCCAGCAGCCTCCTTGGACGGCGGAGGCACACAGATACGCAGTATTTT. Protein product: CASSLLGRRRHTDTQYF. Using reference TRBV7-2 and TRBJ2-3 for the parts outside the CDR3, the full variable domain is GAGVSQSPSNKVTEKGKDVELRCDPISGHTALYWYRQSLGQGLEFLIYFQGNSAPDKSGLPSDRFSAERTGGSVSTLTIQRTQQEDSAVYLCASSLLGRRRHTDTQYFGPGTRLTVL.

The V call is TRBV7-2, the J call TRBJ1-2, with 7 bases identical to TRBD1. The V gene end was trimmed by 2 bases and the J gene end by 2 bases; junction bases not matched to a gene: 8. Germline assignment: CDR1 SGHTA and CDR2 FQGNSA. The CDR3 has 16 amino acids. CDR3 loop: CASSLKPGQRNYGYTF. In DNA, the CDR3 is TGTGCCAGCAGCTTAAAGCCGGGACAGCGAAACTATGGCTACACCTTC. Based on the CDR3 plus reference TRBV7-2 and TRBJ1-2, the full variable domain is GAGVSQSPSNKVTEKGKDVELRCDPISGHTALYWYRQSLGQGLEFLIYFQGNSAPDKSGLPSDRFSAERTGGSVSTLTIQRTQQEDSAVYLCASSLKPGQRNYGYTFGSGTRLTVV.

In its sample, this clonotype was seen a few times. The CDR3 bases are TGCAGCGCCGAACGGGACAGGGTGGACTATGGCTACACCTTC. Protein sequence: CSAERDRVDYGYTF. The V and J genes are TRBV29-1 and TRBJ1-2; 9 bases match TRBD1. Germline assignment: CDR1 SQVTM and CDR2 ANQGSEA. The CDR3 runs to 14 residues. Germline trimming cut 7 bases from V and 3 bases from J; bases unmatched to any gene: 9.

The genes are TRBV15 and TRBJ2-1, with 11 bases aligning to TRBD2. Germline lookup yields CDR1 LNHNV and CDR2 YYDKDF (reference sequence). This CDR3 spans 14 amino acids. The V and J ends lost 3 bases and 6 bases, in that order; junction bases with no gene match: 1. CDR3 nucleotides: TGTGCCACCAGCAGGACTAGCGGGACCAATGAGCAGTTCTTC. Translating it yields CATSRTSGTNEQFF.

The chain links TRBV10-3 to TRBJ1-1, with 10 positions matching TRBD1. The CDR3 length is 14 residues. The V and J ends lost 6 bases and 1 base, in that order; junction bases with no gene match: 2. CDR1 is ENHRY, CDR2 SYGVKD, per germline. The CDR3 sequence is CAISDRGRNTEAFF. Here the CDR3 DNA reads TGTGCCATCAGCGACAGGGGGCGGAACACTGAAGCTTTCTTT.

The genes are TRBV6-6 and TRBJ1-1, with D hard to call. Trimming took 3 bases from V and 8 from J, leaving 4 bases between them. Germline CDR1 MNHNY, CDR2 SVGAGI (reference sequence). The CDR3 covers 10 residues. In DNA, the CDR3 is TGTGCCAGCAGTTATAAAGAAGCTTTCTTT. Protein: CASSYKEAFF.

The V and J genes are TRBV5-1 and TRBJ1-1, with 8 bases that match TRBD1. The CDR3 totals 14 residues. Germline V CDR1 and CDR2: SGHRS, YFSETQ. V lost 4 bases and J lost 11; bases outside the gene matches: 13. CDR3 amino acids: CASSLADFRGLAFF. Written as DNA, the CDR3 is TGCGCCAGCAGCCTCGCTGATTTCAGGGGGCTGGCTTTCTTT.

The rearrangement uses TRBV5-1 and TRBJ1-3; unclear D gene. Germline CDR1 is SGHRS and CDR2 is YFSETQ. V was clipped by 5 bases and J by 0 bases, with 6 bases between them. The length of the CDR3 is 13 residues. CDR3 nucleotide sequence: TGCGCCAGCAGTTACAGCTCTGGAAACACCATATATTTT. Translation gives CASSYSSGNTIYF. Full variable domain (missing parts from reference TRBV5-1 and TRBJ1-3): KAGVTQTPRYLIKTRGQQVTLSCSPISGHRSVSWYQQTPGQGLQFLFEYFSETQRNKGNFPGRFSGRQFSNSRSEMNVSTLELGDSALYLCASSYSSGNTIYFGEGSWLTVV.

J is TRBJ1-1 and V is TRBV27, with no clear D. Trimming stripped 2 bases from V and 0 bases from J, with 4 bases between. The CDR3 runs to 13 residues. Germline values: CDR1 MNHEY, CDR2 SMNVEV (reference sequence). In DNA form, the CDR3 reads TGTGCCAGCAGTTTACAACTGAACACTGAAGCTTTCTTT. This gives the protein CASSLQLNTEAFF.